The sequence of this T cell receptor beta chain was determined in a study of T cell responses to AZD1222 COVID-19 vaccine. Regarding the study as a whole: Among vaccine-associated CD4 TCRs, coverage spanned spike, with dominance at 160-218 and 743-854.

Regarding this clone: Its antigen remains unknown.

Data came from immunoSEQ multiplex PCR; TCRdb stores just in-frame clones and leaves some out. Of about 140,000 clones listed, over 90% are singletons. V trimming: 5 bases; J trimming: 4 bases; junction bases outside the gene matches: 10. CDR1 is SGHAT, CDR2 FQDESV, per germline (reference sequence). The CDR3 loop spans 16 amino acids. The source was peripheral blood, collected 28 days after the second AZD1222 dose. The receptor's source is an adult who received the AZD1222 COVID-19 vaccine. This chain connects TRBV11-1 to TRBJ2-1; 8 bases fit TRBD2. The CDR3 DNA follows: TGTGCCAGCAGCCGACGACTAGCGCAATTGTACAATGAGCAGTTCTTC. Its protein product is CASSRRLAQLYNEQFF.